This T cell receptor (beta chain) is drawn from a study of blood T cell repertoires in COVID-19. This clone was seen just once. Assay used: immunoSEQ multiplex PCR; TCRdb lists only in-frame clones, some missing. The sample consists of under 300,000 clones, roughly 88% of them appearing once. Sequencing input: peripheral blood. This TCR was sampled from a woman aged 40 to 49 who had recovered from COVID-19.

The CDR3 bases are TGTGCCAGCTCGAAGACTAGCGGGGGCGCAGATACGCAGTATTTT. It translates to CASSKTSGGADTQYF. V gene TRBV2 combines with J gene TRBJ2-3, with TRBD2 identical over 12 bases. The V segment lost 8 bases and the J segment 4 bases; nucleotides outside the gene matches: 7. The CDR3 has 15 residues. Germline V gene data show CDR1 as SNHLY and CDR2 as FYNNEI.